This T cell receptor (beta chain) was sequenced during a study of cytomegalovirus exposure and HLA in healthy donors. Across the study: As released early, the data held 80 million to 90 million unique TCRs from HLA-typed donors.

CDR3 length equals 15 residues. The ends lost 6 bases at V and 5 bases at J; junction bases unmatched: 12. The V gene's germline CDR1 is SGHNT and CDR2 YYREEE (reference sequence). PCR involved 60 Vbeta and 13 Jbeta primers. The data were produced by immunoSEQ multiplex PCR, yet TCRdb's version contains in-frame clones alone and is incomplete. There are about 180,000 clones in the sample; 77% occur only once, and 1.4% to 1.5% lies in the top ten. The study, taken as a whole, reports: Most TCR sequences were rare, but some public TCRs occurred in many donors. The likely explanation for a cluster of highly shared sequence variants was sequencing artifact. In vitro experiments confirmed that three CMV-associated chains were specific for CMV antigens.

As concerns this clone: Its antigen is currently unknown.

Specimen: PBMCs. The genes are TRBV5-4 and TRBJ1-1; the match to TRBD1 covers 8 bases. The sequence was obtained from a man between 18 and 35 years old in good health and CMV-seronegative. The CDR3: CASTLNRGGYTEAFF. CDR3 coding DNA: TGTGCCAGCACCCTCAACAGGGGGGGATATACTGAAGCTTTCTTT.